The 23 T cell receptor beta chains below all came from one sample that was sequenced in a study of cytomegalovirus exposure and HLA in healthy donors. Some clones are missing from TCRdb's copy, which holds only in-frame ones; the method was immunoSEQ multiplex PCR. The sample has some 140,000 clones; 86% are singletons. Material: PBMCs. The receptor set was obtained from a human donor in good health.

The V call is TRBV19, the J call TRBJ1-5; 7 bases are shared with TRBD1. CDR1 LNHDA and CDR2 SQIVND come from the germline V gene (reference sequence). This CDR3 contains 16 residues. The V segment lost 1 base and the J segment 3 bases; nucleotides outside the gene matches: 6. CDR3 nucleotide sequence: TGTGCCAGTAGTATAGCGACAGGGAGGTTCAATCAGCCCCAGCATTTT. This translates into CASSIATGRFNQPQHF. Combining the CDR3 with reference TRBV19 and TRBJ1-5 gives the whole variable domain DGGITQSPKYLFRKEGQNVTLSCEQNLNHDAMYWYRQDPGQGLRLIYYSQIVNDFQKGDIAEGYSVSREKKESFPLTVTSAQKNPTAFYLCASSIATGRFNQPQHFGDGTRLSIL.

The chain recombines TRBV13 with TRBJ2-7; 7 bases are shared with TRBD1. Germline assignment: CDR1 PRHDT and CDR2 FYEKMQ (reference sequence). The CDR3 runs 15 residues. V lost 6 bases, J lost 3 bases, and 11 bases stayed unmatched. The CDR3: CASSPRTGLIYEQYF. CDR3 nucleotides: TGTGCCAGCAGTCCAAGGACAGGTTTGATCTACGAGCAGTACTTC. Variable domain in full (rest from reference TRBV13 and TRBJ2-7): AAGVIQSPRHLIKEKRETATLKCYPIPRHDTVYWYQQGPGQDPQFLISFYEKMQSDKGSIPDRFSAQQFSDYHSELNMSSLELGDSALYFCASSPRTGLIYEQYFGPGTRLTVT.

The V call is TRBV6-1, the J call TRBJ2-7, with D possibly matching TRBD2 (6 bases). Germline V CDR1 and CDR2: MNHNS, SASEGT. CDR3 size: 15 residues. V was shortened by 1 base and J by 4 bases, with 14 bases between the two germline ends. CDR3 DNA: TGTGCCAGCAGTGAAGGACCTCTCGCGGGGTACGAGCAGTACTTC. As protein: CASSEGPLAGYEQYF.

The chain employs TRBV7-8 and TRBJ2-5; 7 bases fit TRBD1. The CDR3 sequence is 14 residues long. Germline loops: CDR1 SGHVS, CDR2 FQNEAQ. The J segment lost 3 bases and the V segment lost 5 bases, leaving 6 bases of the junction unmatched. For the CDR3, the DNA is TGTGCCAGCAGCCAAGACAGGGTGGAAGAGACCCAGTACTTC. Translating it yields CASSQDRVEETQYF.

This clone was detected a few times. V is TRBV19 and J is TRBJ1-6; tentative D call: TRBD1 (5 bases). The CDR3 is made up of 15 amino acids. Trimming cost V 6 bases and J 4 bases, with 13 bases left between them. Germline V gene data show CDR1 as LNHDA and CDR2 as SQIVND (reference sequence). The CDR3 is CASRTRTRYNSPLHF. The DNA of the CDR3 is TGTGCCAGTAGGACACGGACAAGGTATAATTCACCCCTCCACTTT.

The rearrangement joins TRBV2 to TRBJ1-5; 7 bases map to TRBD1. The CDR3 extends over 15 amino acids. The junction had 12 bases not matched to a gene; V was cut back by 7 bases and J by 6 bases. Per germline, CDR1 SNHLY and CDR2 FYNNEI. This chain's CDR3 is CASKGTDSGGQPQHF. The CDR3, as DNA: TGTGCCAGCAAGGGGACAGACTCTGGGGGTCAGCCCCAGCATTTT.

The chain combines TRBV5-6 with TRBJ1-2, with 12 bases matching TRBD1. Germline V CDR1 and CDR2: SGHDT, YYEEEE. The CDR3 is 16 amino acids. V was clipped by 4 bases and J by 4 bases; unmatched bases: 8. The CDR3 is CASSKGTGGVLYGYTF. The CDR3 nucleotides read TGTGCCAGCAGCAAAGGGACAGGGGGCGTCCTCTATGGCTACACCTTC.

This sequence joins TRBV11-2 and TRBJ2-1, with 7 bases aligning to TRBD1. Germline trimming cut 5 bases from V and 5 bases from J; bases unmatched to any gene: 9. The CDR3 has 15 amino acids. Germline CDR1 is SGHAT and CDR2 is FQNNGV. CDR3 nucleotides: TGTGCCAGCAGCCGACAGGGACAATCTCACAATGAGCAGTTCTTC. This translates into CASSRQGQSHNEQFF.

The V call is TRBV5-1, the J call TRBJ1-4; D not resolved. Germline-derived CDR1 and CDR2 are SGHRS and YFSETQ. V was pared by 1 base and J by 4 bases, with 11 bases between. This CDR3 comprises 15 residues. Written as DNA, the CDR3 is TGCGCCAGCAGCTTGTTTCGGCAGGATAATGAAAAACTGTTTTTT. It yields the protein CASSLFRQDNEKLFF.

V usage is TRBV7-3 and J usage is TRBJ1-6; TRBD1 is a possible D gene (6 bases). V was clipped by 2 bases and J by 4 bases, with 9 bases between them. The germline gives CDR1 SGHTA, CDR2 FQGTGA. The CDR3 runs 15 residues. CDR3: CASSLVGQYNSPLHF. The CDR3 coding sequence is TGTGCCAGCAGCTTAGTAGGACAGTATAATTCACCCCTCCACTTT. Variable domain in full (rest from reference TRBV7-3 and TRBJ1-6): GAGVSQTPSNKVTEKGKYVELRCDPISGHTALYWYRQSLGQGPEFLIYFQGTGAADDSGLPNDRFFAVRPEGSVSTLKIQRTERGDSAVYLCASSLVGQYNSPLHFGNGTRLTVT.

The chain recombines TRBV19 with TRBJ1-6; D might be TRBD1 (5 bases). Germline V gene sequence: CDR1 LNHDA, CDR2 SQIVND (reference sequence). The CDR3 runs to 17 residues. The germline V and J ends were trimmed by 4 bases and 0 bases, with 13 bases remaining between them. The CDR3 DNA follows: TGTGCCAGTAGTAGGGGGGACCGCCTCTCCTATAATTCACCCCTCCACTTT. It encodes CASSRGDRLSYNSPLHF.

A few counts support this clone. The chain uses TRBV11-2 and TRBJ2-7; possible D gene TRBD2, 7 bases. The CDR3 runs 16 residues. From germline, CDR1 is SGHAT and CDR2 FQNNGV. V was trimmed by 5 bases and J by 3 bases, leaving 20 bases between them. CDR3 sequence: CASSPIRRGGLYEQYF. The CDR3 bases are TGTGCCAGCAGCCCCATTCGGAGGGGGGGGCTCTACGAGCAGTACTTC.

J is TRBJ1-5 and V is TRBV6-5; D remains ambiguous. V was pared by 4 bases and J by 0 bases, with 10 bases between. This CDR3 has 15 amino acids. The V gene's germline CDR1 is MNHEY and CDR2 SVGAGI. This CDR3 reads CASSSQSNSNQPQHF. In DNA, the CDR3 is TGTGCCAGCAGTTCACAGAGTAATAGCAATCAGCCCCAGCATTTT.

The gene calls are TRBV9 and TRBJ1-4; D is possibly TRBD1 (5 bases). This CDR3 region has 16 residues. CDR1 is SGDLS and CDR2 is YYNGEE in the germline V gene. The V and J ends lost 0 bases and 6 bases respectively, with 15 bases between them. This CDR3 reads CASSVDQGSFYEKLFF. CDR3 coding DNA: TGTGCCAGCAGCGTAGATCAGGGATCGTTTTATGAAAAACTGTTTTTT.

The gene calls are TRBV29-1 and TRBJ2-1; D possibly corresponds to TRBD2 (5 bases). Germline V gene sequence: CDR1 SQVTM, CDR2 ANQGSEA. V was pared by 4 bases and J by 7 bases, with 14 bases between. The CDR3 spans 13 residues. CDR3 in DNA: TGCAGCGTTGGAGGCCGAGGGTCGAATGAGCAGTTCTTC. Translation gives CSVGGRGSNEQFF.

This clone was recorded once. The chain uses TRBV18 and TRBJ2-7, with D possibly TRBD2 on 6 matching bases. V lost 4 bases and J lost 3, with 13 bases in between. CDR3 length equals 14 residues. The V gene's germline CDR1 is KGHSH and CDR2 LQKENI. The CDR3 DNA sequence: TGTGCCAGCTCACGAACGACGGACTACTACGAGCAGTACTTC. Translated, it gives CASSRTTDYYEQYF.

The chain joins TRBV5-1 to TRBJ1-1; D is uncertain. Germline loops: CDR1 SGHRS, CDR2 YFSETQ. The V and J ends lost 0 bases and 2 bases respectively, with 8 bases between them. The CDR3 sequence is 14 residues long. CDR3 protein: CASSLGQENTEAFF. CDR3 bases: TGCGCCAGCAGCTTGGGGCAGGAAAACACTGAAGCTTTCTTT.

The chain joins TRBV6-1 to TRBJ1-1; D gene ambiguous. The length of the CDR3 is 13 residues. Germline V gives CDR1 MNHNS, CDR2 SASEGT. V lost 2 bases, J lost 3 bases, and 7 bases lay in between. Here the CDR3 DNA reads TGTGCCAGCAGTGAACGGTGGTACACTGAAGCTTTCTTT. Amino acid sequence: CASSERWYTEAFF.

The rearrangement links TRBV12-5 to TRBJ1-6, with D tentatively TRBD1 (6 bases). This CDR3 is 17 amino acids long. Deletions cut 4 bases from V and 0 bases from J, with 13 bases between. CDR1 is LGHNT and CDR2 is FRNRAP in the germline V gene. The CDR3 DNA follows: TGTGCTAGTGGTTGGGCAATAGGGGGCTCCTATAATTCACCCCTCCACTTT. Its translation is CASGWAIGGSYNSPLHF.

This chain connects TRBV7-9 to TRBJ1-1, with D perhaps TRBD1 (5 bases). This CDR3 region has 15 residues. Germline V gives CDR1 SEHNR, CDR2 FQNEAQ (reference sequence). The V end was cut by 0 bases, the J end by 0 bases, with 8 bases between. CDR3 sequence reads: CASSLARAMNTEAFF. Written as DNA, the CDR3 is TGTGCCAGCAGCTTAGCCAGGGCCATGAACACTGAAGCTTTCTTT.

The chain recombines TRBV27 with TRBJ2-7; 8 bases map to TRBD1. Per the germline V gene, CDR1 is MNHEY and CDR2 is SMNVEV (reference sequence). The ends lost 6 bases at V and 5 bases at J; junction bases unmatched: 9. This CDR3 spans 14 amino acids. The CDR3 protein is CASRQRQGSNEQYF. The CDR3 DNA reads TGTGCCAGCAGACAGCGACAGGGGTCCAACGAGCAGTACTTC.

The chain joins TRBV9 to TRBJ2-3, with D possibly being TRBD2 (6 bases). Trimming took 0 bases from V and 2 from J, leaving 13 bases between them. Germline assignment: CDR1 SGDLS and CDR2 YYNGEE. The CDR3 contains 16 residues. As DNA, the CDR3 is TGTGCCAGCAGCGTAGCTCCCAGACTAGTCACAGATACGCAGTATTTT. This encodes CASSVAPRLVTDTQYF.

The rearrangement joins TRBV5-1 to TRBJ2-1, with 8 bases matching TRBD2. Germline V gene data show CDR1 as SGHRS and CDR2 as YFSETQ. V was clipped by 4 bases and J by 2 bases; unmatched bases: 5. The CDR3 spans 15 residues. The CDR3 DNA follows: TGCGCCAGCAGCCTTAGCGGGGACCCCTACAATGAGCAGTTCTTC. Translation gives CASSLSGDPYNEQFF. Drawing the rest from reference TRBV5-1 and TRBJ2-1, the complete variable domain is KAGVTQTPRYLIKTRGQQVTLSCSPISGHRSVSWYQQTPGQGLQFLFEYFSETQRNKGNFPGRFSGRQFSNSRSEMNVSTLELGDSALYLCASSLSGDPYNEQFFGPGTRLTVL.